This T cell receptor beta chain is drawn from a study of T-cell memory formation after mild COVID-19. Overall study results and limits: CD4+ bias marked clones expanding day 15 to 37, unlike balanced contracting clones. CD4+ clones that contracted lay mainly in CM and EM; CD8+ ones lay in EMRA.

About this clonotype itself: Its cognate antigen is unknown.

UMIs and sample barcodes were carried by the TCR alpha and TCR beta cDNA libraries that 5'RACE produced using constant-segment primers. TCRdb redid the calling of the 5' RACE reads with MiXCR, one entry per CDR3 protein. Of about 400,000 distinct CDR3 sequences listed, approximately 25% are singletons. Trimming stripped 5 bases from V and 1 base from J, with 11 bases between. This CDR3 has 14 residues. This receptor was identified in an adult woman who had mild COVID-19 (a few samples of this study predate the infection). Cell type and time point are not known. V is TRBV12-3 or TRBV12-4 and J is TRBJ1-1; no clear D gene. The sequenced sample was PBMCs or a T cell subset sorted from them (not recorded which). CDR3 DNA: TGTGCCAGCAGTAAAGTCGGGCCGAACACTGAAGCTTTCTTT. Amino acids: CASSKVGPNTEAFF.